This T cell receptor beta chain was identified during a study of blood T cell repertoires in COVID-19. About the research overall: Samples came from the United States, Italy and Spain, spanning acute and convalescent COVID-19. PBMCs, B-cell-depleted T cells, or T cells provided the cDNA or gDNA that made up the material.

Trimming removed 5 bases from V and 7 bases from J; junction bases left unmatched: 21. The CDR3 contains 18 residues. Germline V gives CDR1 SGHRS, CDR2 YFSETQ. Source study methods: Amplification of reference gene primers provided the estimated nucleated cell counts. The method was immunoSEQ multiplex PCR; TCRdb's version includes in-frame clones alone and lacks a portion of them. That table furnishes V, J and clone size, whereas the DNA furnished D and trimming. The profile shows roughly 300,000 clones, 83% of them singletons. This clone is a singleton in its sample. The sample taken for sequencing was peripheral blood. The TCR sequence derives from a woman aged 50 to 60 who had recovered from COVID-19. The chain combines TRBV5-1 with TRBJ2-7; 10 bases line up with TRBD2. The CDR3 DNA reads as TGCGCCAGCAGTCCGGGACTAGCGACAAATACTAATTACGGGGAGCAGTACTTC. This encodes CASSPGLATNTNYGEQYF.